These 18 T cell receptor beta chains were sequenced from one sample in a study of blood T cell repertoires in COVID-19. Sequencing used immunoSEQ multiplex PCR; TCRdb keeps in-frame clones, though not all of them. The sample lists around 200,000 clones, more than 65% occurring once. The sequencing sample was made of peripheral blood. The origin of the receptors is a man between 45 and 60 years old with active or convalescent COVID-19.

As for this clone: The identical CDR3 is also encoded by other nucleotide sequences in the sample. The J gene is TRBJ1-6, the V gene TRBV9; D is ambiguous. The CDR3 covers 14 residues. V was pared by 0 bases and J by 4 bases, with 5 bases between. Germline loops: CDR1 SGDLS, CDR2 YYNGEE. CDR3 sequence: CASSVGQYNSPLHF. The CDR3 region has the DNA TGTGCCAGCAGCGTAGGACAATATAATTCACCCCTCCACTTT.

CDR3 region: CASSPAGAGNTIYF. DNA for the CDR3: TGTGCCAGCAGCCCCGCGGGGGCTGGAAACACCATATATTTT. The gene calls are TRBV3-1 (or the pseudogene TRBV3-2) and TRBJ1-3, with D possibly matching TRBD1 (5 bases). Germline CDR1 reads LGHDT; CDR2 reads YNNKEL (reference sequence). V lost 4 bases to trimming and J lost 2 bases, with 9 bases between them. CDR3 length equals 14 residues.

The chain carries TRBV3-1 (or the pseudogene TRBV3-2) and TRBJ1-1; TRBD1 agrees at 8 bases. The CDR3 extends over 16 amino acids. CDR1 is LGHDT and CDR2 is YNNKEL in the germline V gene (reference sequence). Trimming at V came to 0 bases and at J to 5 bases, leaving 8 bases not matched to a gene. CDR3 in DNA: TGTGCCAGCAGCCAAGATCCGAGCAGGGGGCGAACTGAAGCTTTCTTT. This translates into CASSQDPSRGRTEAFF.

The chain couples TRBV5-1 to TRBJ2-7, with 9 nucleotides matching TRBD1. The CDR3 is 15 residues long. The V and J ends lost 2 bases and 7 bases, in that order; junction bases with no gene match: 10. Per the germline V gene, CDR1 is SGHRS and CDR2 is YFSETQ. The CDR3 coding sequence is TGCGCCAGCAGCTTAACCGGGACAGGGACGGTAGAGCAGTACTTC. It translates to CASSLTGTGTVEQYF.

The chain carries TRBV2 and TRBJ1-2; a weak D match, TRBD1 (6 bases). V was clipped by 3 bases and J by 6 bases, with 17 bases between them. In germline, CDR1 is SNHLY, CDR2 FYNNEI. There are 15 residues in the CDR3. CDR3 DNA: TGTGCCAGCAGTGATTCAGCCAGCAGGGGTAATGGCTACACCTTC. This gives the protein CASSDSASRGNGYTF. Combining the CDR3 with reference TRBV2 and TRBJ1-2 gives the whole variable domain EPEVTQTPSHQVTQMGQEVILRCVPISNHLYFYWYRQILGQKVEFLVSFYNNEISEKSEIFDDQFSVERPDGSNFTLKIRSTKLEDSAMYFCASSDSASRGNGYTFGSGTRLTVV.

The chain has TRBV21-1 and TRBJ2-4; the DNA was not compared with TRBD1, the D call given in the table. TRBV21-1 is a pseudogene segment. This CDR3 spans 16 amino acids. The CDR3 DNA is TGTGCCAGCAGCAAAGCGCGGACAGTAGCCAAAAACATTCAGTACTTC. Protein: CASSKARTVAKNIQYF.

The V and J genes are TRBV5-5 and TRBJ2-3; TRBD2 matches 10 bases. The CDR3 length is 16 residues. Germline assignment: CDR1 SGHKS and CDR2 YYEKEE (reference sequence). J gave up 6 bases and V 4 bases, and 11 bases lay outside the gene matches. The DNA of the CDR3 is TGTGCCAGCAGCCTCGGACTAGCGGTAAATTGGGATACGCAGTATTTT. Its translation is CASSLGLAVNWDTQYF.

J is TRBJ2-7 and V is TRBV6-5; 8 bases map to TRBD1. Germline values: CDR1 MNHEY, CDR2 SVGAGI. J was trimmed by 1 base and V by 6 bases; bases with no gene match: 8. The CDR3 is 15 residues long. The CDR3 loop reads CASSRQGSRSYEQYF. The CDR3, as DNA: TGTGCCAGCAGCCGACAGGGGTCCAGATCCTACGAGCAGTACTTC.

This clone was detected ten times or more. The CDR3 nucleotides are TGTGCCAGCAGCCCGCCCAGCGTAGAAAACACCATATATTTT. Its translation is CASSPPSVENTIYF. The chain is built from TRBV3-1 (or the pseudogene TRBV3-2) and TRBJ1-3, with no clear D. Between the trimmed V and J ends, which lost 4 bases and 6 bases, there was a span of 13 bases. Germline V gives CDR1 LGHDT, CDR2 YNNKEL (reference sequence). The CDR3 runs to 14 residues.

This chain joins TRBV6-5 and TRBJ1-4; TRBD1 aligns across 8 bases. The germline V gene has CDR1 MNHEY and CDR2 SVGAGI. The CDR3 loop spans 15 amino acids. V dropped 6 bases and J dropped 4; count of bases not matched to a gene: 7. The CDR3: CASRLTGVVNEKLFF. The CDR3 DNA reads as TGTGCCAGCAGGCTGACAGGGGTCGTTAATGAAAAACTGTTTTTT.

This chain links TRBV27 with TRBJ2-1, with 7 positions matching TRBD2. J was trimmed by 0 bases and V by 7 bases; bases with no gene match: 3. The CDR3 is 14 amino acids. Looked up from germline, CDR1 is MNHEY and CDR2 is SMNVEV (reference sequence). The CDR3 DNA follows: TGTGCCAGCACCTGGGGGGGCTCCTACAATGAGCAGTTCTTC. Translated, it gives CASTWGGSYNEQFF.

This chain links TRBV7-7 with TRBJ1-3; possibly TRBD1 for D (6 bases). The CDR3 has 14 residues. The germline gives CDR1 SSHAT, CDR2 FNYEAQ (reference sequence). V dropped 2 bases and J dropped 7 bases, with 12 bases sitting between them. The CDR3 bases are TGTGCCAGCAGCTTATCGGACAGTGGGAACACCATATATTTT. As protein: CASSLSDSGNTIYF.

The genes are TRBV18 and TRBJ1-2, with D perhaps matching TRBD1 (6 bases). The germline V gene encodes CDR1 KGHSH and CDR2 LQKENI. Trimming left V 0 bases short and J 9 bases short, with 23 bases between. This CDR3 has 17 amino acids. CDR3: CASSPPAAGRGSRRYTF. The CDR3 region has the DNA TGTGCCAGCTCACCACCCGCCGCCGGCAGGGGCTCCCGGCGCTACACCTTC.

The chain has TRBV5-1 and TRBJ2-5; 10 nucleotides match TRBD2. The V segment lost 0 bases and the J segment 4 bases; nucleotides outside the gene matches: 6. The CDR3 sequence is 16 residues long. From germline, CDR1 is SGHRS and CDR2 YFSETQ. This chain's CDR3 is CASSLVPAGGPETQYF. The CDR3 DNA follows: TGCGCCAGCAGCTTGGTCCCAGCGGGGGGGCCAGAGACCCAGTACTTC.

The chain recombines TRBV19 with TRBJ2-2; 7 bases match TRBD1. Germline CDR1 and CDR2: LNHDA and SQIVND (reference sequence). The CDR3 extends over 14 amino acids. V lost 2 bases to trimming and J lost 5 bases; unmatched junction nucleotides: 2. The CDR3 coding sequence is TGTGCCAGTAGTATACGGGACAGAACCGGGGAGCTGTTTTTT. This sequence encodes CASSIRDRTGELFF.

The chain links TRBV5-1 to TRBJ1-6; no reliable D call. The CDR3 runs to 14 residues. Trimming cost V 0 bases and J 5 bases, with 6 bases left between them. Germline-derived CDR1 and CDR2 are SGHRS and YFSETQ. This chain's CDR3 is CASSLEADNSPLHF. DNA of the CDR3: TGCGCCAGCAGCTTGGAGGCGGATAATTCACCCCTCCACTTT. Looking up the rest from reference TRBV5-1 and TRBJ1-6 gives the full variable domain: KAGVTQTPRYLIKTRGQQVTLSCSPISGHRSVSWYQQTPGQGLQFLFEYFSETQRNKGNFPGRFSGRQFSNSRSEMNVSTLELGDSALYLCASSLEADNSPLHFGNGTRLTVT.

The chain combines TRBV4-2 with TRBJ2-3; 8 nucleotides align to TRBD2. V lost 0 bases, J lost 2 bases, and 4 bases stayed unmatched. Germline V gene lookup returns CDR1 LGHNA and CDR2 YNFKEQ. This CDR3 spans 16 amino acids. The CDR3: CASSQELAGVTDTQYF. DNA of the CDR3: TGTGCCAGCAGCCAAGAGCTAGCGGGCGTCACAGATACGCAGTATTTT.

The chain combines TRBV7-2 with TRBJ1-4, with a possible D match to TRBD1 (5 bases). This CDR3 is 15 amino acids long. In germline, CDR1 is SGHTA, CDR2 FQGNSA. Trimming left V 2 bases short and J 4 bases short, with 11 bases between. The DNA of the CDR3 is TGTGCCAGCAGCTTATTAGGGGCCCTTAATGAAAAACTGTTTTTT. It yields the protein CASSLLGALNEKLFF.